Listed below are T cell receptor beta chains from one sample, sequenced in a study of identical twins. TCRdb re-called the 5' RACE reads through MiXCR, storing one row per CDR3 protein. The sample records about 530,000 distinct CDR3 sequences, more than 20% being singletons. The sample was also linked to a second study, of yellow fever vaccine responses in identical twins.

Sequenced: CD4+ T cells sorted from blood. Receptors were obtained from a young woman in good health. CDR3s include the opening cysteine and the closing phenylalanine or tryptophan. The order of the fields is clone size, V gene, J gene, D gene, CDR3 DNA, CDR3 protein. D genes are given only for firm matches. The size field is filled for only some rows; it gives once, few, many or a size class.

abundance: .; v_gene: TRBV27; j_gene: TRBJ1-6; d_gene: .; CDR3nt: TGTGCCAGCAGTTTTAACGTGGACTCCTATAATTCACCCCTCCACTTT; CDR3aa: CASSFNVDSYNSPLHF
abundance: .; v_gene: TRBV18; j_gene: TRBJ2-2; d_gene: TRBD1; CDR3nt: TGTGCCAGCTCACCACCTCGGACAGGGAAAAACACCGGGGAGCTGTTTTTT; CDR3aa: CASSPPRTGKNTGELFF
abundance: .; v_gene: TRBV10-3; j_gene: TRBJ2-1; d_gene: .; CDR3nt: TGTGCCATCAGTGGTTCCGCAAGGGCCAATGAGCAGTTCTTC; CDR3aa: CAISGSARANEQFF
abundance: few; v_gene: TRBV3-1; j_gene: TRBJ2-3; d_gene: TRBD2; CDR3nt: TGTGCCAGCAGCCGAAGACTAGCGGGAGAGGGGACTAGCACAGATACGCAGTATTTT; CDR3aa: CASSRRLAGEGTSTDTQYF
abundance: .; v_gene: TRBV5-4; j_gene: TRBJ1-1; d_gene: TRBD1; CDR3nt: TGTGCCAGCAGGGTATGGACAGGGGGCGCCGGGAACACTGAAGCTTTCTTT; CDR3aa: CASRVWTGGAGNTEAFF
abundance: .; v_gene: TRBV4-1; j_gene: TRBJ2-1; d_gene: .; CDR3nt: TGCGCCAGCTCAAGGAGGGGGGGTGAGCAGTTCTTC; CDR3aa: CASSRRGGEQFF
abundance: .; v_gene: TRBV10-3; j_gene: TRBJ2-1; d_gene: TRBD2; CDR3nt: TGTGCCATCAGTGGCCAAAAAGCGGGACTTTTCGATGAGCAGTTCTTC; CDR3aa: CAISGQKAGLFDEQFF
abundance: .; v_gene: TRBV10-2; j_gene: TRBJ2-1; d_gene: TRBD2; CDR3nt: TGCGCCAGCACTAGACTAGCGGGAGACAATGAGCAGTTCTTC; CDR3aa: CASTRLAGDNEQFF
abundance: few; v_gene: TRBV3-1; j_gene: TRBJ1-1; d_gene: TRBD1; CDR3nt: TGTGCCAGCACCTCTTACGCAGGGGGCACTGAAGCTTTCTTT; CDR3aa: CASTSYAGGTEAFF
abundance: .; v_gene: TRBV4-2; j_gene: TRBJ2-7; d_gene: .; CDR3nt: TGTGCCAGCAGCCAAGGTTACGATTCTATCTCCTACGAGCAGTACTTC; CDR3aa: CASSQGYDSISYEQYF
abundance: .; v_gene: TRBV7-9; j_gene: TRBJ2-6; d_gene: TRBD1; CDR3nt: TGTGCCAGCAGCTTCGGACAGGGGGTCGGTGGGGCCAACGTCCTGACTTTC; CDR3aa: CASSFGQGVGGANVLTF
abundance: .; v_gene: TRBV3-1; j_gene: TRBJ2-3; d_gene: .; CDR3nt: TGTGCCAGCAGCCAAGAAACGGGCCTTAGCACAGATACGCAGTATTTT; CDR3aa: CASSQETGLSTDTQYF
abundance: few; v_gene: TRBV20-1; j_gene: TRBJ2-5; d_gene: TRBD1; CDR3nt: TGCAGTGCTATCCAGGGGGTCCAGTTGGAGACCCAGTACTTC; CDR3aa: CSAIQGVQLETQYF
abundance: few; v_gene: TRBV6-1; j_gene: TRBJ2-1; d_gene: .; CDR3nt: TGTGCCAGCTCGACACCCCGCTCCTACAATGAGCAGTTCTTC; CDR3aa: CASSTPRSYNEQFF
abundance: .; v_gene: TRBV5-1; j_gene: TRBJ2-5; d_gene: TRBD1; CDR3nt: TGCGCCAGCAGCCGCCAGACAGGGCACAACCAAGAGACCCAGTACTTC; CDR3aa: CASSRQTGHNQETQYF
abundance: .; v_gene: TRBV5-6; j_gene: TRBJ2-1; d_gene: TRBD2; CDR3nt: TGTGCCAGCAGCTTGGGCGGGAGGAGCTCCTACAATGAGCAGTTCTTC; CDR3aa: CASSLGGRSSYNEQFF
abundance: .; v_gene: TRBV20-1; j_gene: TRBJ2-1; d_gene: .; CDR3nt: TGCAGTGCTAGAGCACGGGTTCTAAATGAGCAGTTCTTC; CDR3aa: CSARARVLNEQFF
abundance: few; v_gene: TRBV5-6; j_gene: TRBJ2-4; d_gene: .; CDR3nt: TGTGCCAGCAGCTTGTTACGTAACTCCCAAGCCAAAAACATTCAGTACTTC; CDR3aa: CASSLLRNSQAKNIQYF
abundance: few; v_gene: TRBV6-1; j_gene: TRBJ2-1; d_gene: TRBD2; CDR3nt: TGTGCCAGCAGGGGCGGGGGTTCTCGGTACAATGAGCAGTTCTTC; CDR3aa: CASRGGGSRYNEQFF
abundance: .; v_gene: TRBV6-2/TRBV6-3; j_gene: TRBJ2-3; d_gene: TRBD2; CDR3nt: TGTGCCAGCAGTAGAAGCACCGGGACTAGCGGGAACACAGATACGCAGTATTTT; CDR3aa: CASSRSTGTSGNTDTQYF
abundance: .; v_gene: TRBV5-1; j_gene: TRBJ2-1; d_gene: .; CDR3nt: TGCGCCAGCAGCCCCACCGGGACACCAACCGCCTACAATGAGCAGTTCTTC; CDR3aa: CASSPTGTPTAYNEQFF
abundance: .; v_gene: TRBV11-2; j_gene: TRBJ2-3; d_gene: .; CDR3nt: TGTGCCAGCAGCTTAGTCCGAGGTAGCACCAGCACAGATACGCAGTATTTT; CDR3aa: CASSLVRGSTSTDTQYF
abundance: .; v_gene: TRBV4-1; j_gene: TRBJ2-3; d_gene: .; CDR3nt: TGCGCCAGCAGGGTGGCGGGACTCGGCACAGATACGCAGTATTTT; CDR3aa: CASRVAGLGTDTQYF
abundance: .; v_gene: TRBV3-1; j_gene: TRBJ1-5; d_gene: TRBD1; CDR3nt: TGTGCCAGCAGCCCCGGACAGGGGGCCCAAAAGCCCCAGCATTTT; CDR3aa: CASSPGQGAQKPQHF
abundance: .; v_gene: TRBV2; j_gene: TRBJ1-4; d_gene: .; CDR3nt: TGTGCCAGCAGACTAGAAGACAGGAGAAATGAAAAACTGTTTTTT; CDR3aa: CASRLEDRRNEKLFF
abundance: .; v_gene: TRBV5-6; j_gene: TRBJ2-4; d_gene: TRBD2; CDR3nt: TGTGCCAGCAGCTTTTGGCCTAGCGGGGGGGGCAAAAACATTCAGTACTTC; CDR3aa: CASSFWPSGGGKNIQYF